This T cell receptor (beta chain) was obtained from a study of molecular identifiers for immune sequencing clone quantification. TCRdb re-called the PCR reads through MiXCR, storing one row per CDR3 protein. The data contain about half a million distinct CDR3 sequences, about 20% of them singletons. Details on this clonotype: Its specificity is not known. An end of the junction differs from the germline gene, which may be a read error.

Whole-study results and caveats: Clones above 20 RNA copies contained over 99% of effector molecules and under 1% of naive molecules.

Specimen: naive CD8+ T cells from blood, with Jurkat cell RNA spiked in. Indicated subset: FACS-sorted CD8+CD4-CCR7+CD45RA+ naive T cells. The clonotype originates from a human donor in good health. Some libraries in this study had Jurkat cell RNA spiked in.

The CDR3 sequence is CSAKTPDWGGTETFF. CDR3 nucleotides: TGCAGTGCTAAAACCCCCGACTGGGGTGGGACTGAAACTTTCTTT. The J gene is TRBJ1-1, the V gene TRBV20-1, with D perhaps matching TRBD1 (5 bases). CDR1 DFQATT and CDR2 SNEGSKA come from the germline V gene (reference sequence). The CDR3 totals 15 residues.